These T cell receptor beta chains were read from a single sample in a study of OX40 agonist ivuxolimab in advanced cancers. Assay: immunoSEQ multiplex PCR; the TCRdb copy retains only in-frame clones and omits some. The table lists approximately 99,000 clones, 94% of them singletons. This specimen was CD4+ or CD8+ T cells sorted from blood, taken in a trial of the OX40 agonist ivuxolimab. The receptors were sampled from an adult with an advanced solid tumor such as melanoma, head and neck, liver or kidney cancer. The CDR3 runs from the conserved cysteine through the conserved F or W. D genes are given only for firm matches. Size is omitted from some rows. Given values are once, few, many or a class for expanded clones.

j_gene | abundance | v_gene | d_gene | CDR3aa | CDR3nt
TRBJ2-6 | - | TRBV5-1 | - | CASSLARDSQRSGANVLTF | TGCGCCAGCAGCTTGGCACGGGACTCCCAACGCTCTGGGGCCAACGTCCTGACTTTC
TRBJ1-1 | - | TRBV5-1 | - | CASSLQGTEAFF | TGCGCCAGCAGCTTACAAGGCACTGAAGCTTTCTTT
TRBJ2-1 | - | TRBV4-1 | - | CASSQPTRVPYNEQFF | TGCGCCAGCAGCCAACCAACGCGGGTCCCTTACAATGAGCAGTTCTTC
TRBJ1-1 | - | TRBV5-1 | - | CASSPGDRPEAFF | TGCGCCAGCAGCCCGGGCGACAGGCCTGAAGCTTTCTTT
TRBJ2-6 | - | TRBV11-2 | - | CASSHWGTGANVLTF | TGTGCCAGCAGCCATTGGGGGACTGGGGCCAACGTCCTGACTTTC
TRBJ1-5 | - | TRBV18 | - | CASSPGGGQGQPQHF | TGTGCCAGCTCACCGGGTGGGGGGCAGGGCCAGCCCCAGCATTTT
TRBJ2-1 | - | TRBV28 | - | CASSPPGYNEQFF | TGTGCCAGCAGTCCCCCAGGCTACAATGAGCAGTTCTTC
TRBJ1-2 | - | TRBV4-3 | - | CASSQEKRSNYGYTF | TGCGCCAGCAGCCAAGAGAAAAGGAGTAACTATGGCTACACCTTC
TRBJ1-6 | - | TRBV28 | - | CASSHREGNSPLHF | TGTGCCAGCAGTCACAGGGAAGGGAATTCACCCCTCCACTTT
TRBJ1-2 | - | TRBV6-6 | - | CASKHVGYTF | TGTGCCAGCAAACACGTCGGCTACACCTTC
TRBJ2-7 | - | TRBV7-2 | TRBD2 | CASSLVSSGRREQYF | TGTGCCAGCAGCTTAGTGAGTAGCGGGAGGCGGGAGCAGTACTTC
TRBJ1-3 | - | TRBV10-3 | - | CAIAEAWNSGNTIYF | TGTGCCATCGCCGAAGCATGGAACTCTGGAAACACCATATATTTT
TRBJ1-1 | once | TRBV2 | - | CASSSAVRNTEAFF | TGTGCCAGCAGTTCCGCGGTGAGGAACACTGAAGCTTTCTTT
TRBJ1-2 | - | TRBV6-5 | - | CASSYSGPDLGGYTF | TGTGCCAGCAGTTACTCGGGGCCTGACCTGGGTGGCTACACCTTC
TRBJ2-2 | once | TRBV25-1 | TRBD2 | CASSEDSGGDTGELFF | TGTGCCAGCAGTGAGGATAGCGGGGGAGACACCGGGGAGCTGTTTTTT
TRBJ2-2 | - | TRBV9 | - | CASSVVFSKTGELFF | TGTGCCAGCAGCGTAGTCTTCAGCAAGACCGGGGAGCTGTTTTTT
TRBJ2-1 | - | TRBV5-4 | TRBD2 | CASSPTSGTYNEQFF | TGTGCCAGCAGCCCTACTAGCGGGACCTACAATGAGCAGTTCTTC
TRBJ2-7 | once | TRBV11-2 | - | CASSFSPVYEQYF | TGTGCCAGCAGCTTCTCCCCAGTCTACGAGCAGTACTTC
TRBJ1-6 | - | TRBV7-8 | - | CASSLASTGNSPLHF | TGTGCCAGCAGCTTAGCGTCGACGGGTAATTCACCCCTCCACTTT
TRBJ1-6 | - | TRBV6-5 | - | CASSYSSGPNSPLHF | TGTGCCAGCAGTTACTCATCAGGTCCGAATTCACCCCTCCACTTT
TRBJ1-1 | once | TRBV6-1 | - | CASSLGGVSGTEAFF | TGTGCCAGCAGTCTTGGGGGGGTTAGCGGCACTGAAGCTTTCTTT
TRBJ1-5 | - | TRBV4-2 | - | CASSQDLVQGSQPQHF | TGTGCCAGCAGCCAAGATTTGGTTCAGGGAAGTCAGCCCCAGCATTTT
TRBJ1-4 | - | TRBV28 | - | CASSPGWGKVNEKLFF | TGTGCCAGCAGTCCCGGGTGGGGGAAGGTTAATGAAAAACTGTTTTTT
TRBJ1-1 | once | TRBV28 | TRBD1 | CASSLPVGTGEAFF | TGTGCCAGCAGTTTACCCGTAGGGACAGGTGAAGCTTTCTTT
TRBJ2-5 | - | TRBV5-1 | TRBD1 | CASSLGQGVQETQYF | TGCGCCAGCAGCTTGGGGCAGGGGGTGCAAGAGACCCAGTACTTC
TRBJ1-5 | - | TRBV11-2 | - | CASSAGLGGQPQHF | TGTGCCAGCAGCGCCGGACTGGGGGGTCAGCCCCAGCATTTT
TRBJ2-7 | - | TRBV4-1 | TRBD1 | CASSQVQGMEYEQYF | TGCGCCAGCAGCCAAGTACAGGGGATGGAGTACGAGCAGTACTTC
TRBJ1-1 | - | TRBV10-2 | - | CASSREVNTEAFF | TGCGCCAGCAGTCGGGAGGTGAACACTGAAGCTTTCTTT
TRBJ2-7 | - | TRBV5-1 | TRBD1 | CASSFLGTGGYEQYF | TGCGCCAGCAGCTTTTTAGGGACAGGGGGCTACGAGCAGTACTTC
TRBJ1-1 | once | TRBV5-1 | TRBD1 | CASSEPGQGNTEAFF | TGCGCCAGCAGTGAACCGGGACAGGGTAACACTGAAGCTTTCTTT
TRBJ2-2 | - | TRBV6-5 | - | CASIPGRNTGELFF | TGTGCCAGCATTCCCGGGCGGAACACCGGGGAGCTGTTTTTT
TRBJ1-1 | - | TRBV18 | - | CASSPGPTREAFF | TGTGCCAGCTCCCCAGGACCGACAAGGGAAGCTTTCTTT
TRBJ1-5 | - | TRBV29-1 | - | CSVADTGKSPNQPQHF | TGCAGCGTTGCCGATACAGGGAAGTCTCCCAATCAGCCCCAGCATTTT
TRBJ2-7 | - | TRBV7-2 | TRBD2 | CASSLARGSSYEQYF | TGTGCCAGCAGCTTAGCGCGGGGGAGCTCCTACGAGCAGTACTTC
TRBJ1-5 | - | TRBV27 | - | CASSRDPGYSNQPQHF | TGTGCCAGCAGCCGGGACCCCGGCTATAGCAATCAGCCCCAGCATTTT
TRBJ1-1 | once | TRBV2 | - | CASSARTANTEAFF | TGTGCCAGCAGCGCCCGGACGGCCAACACTGAAGCTTTCTTT
TRBJ2-5 | - | TRBV5-1 | TRBD2 | CASSFSGGEETQYF | TGCGCCAGCAGCTTCAGCGGGGGGGAAGAGACCCAGTACTTC
TRBJ2-3 | once | TRBV6-1 | - | CASSHRSTDTQYF | TGTGCCAGCAGCCACCGGAGCACAGATACGCAGTATTTT
TRBJ1-1 | - | TRBV29-1 | - | CSLGGPGMTEAFF | TGCAGCCTTGGGGGTCCGGGTATGACTGAAGCTTTCTTT
TRBJ2-7 | - | TRBV15 | - | CATSRDPGYEQYF | TGTGCCACCAGCAGAGATCCCGGCTACGAGCAGTACTTC
TRBJ1-2 | - | TRBV5-5 | - | CASSFGRVDYGYTF | TGTGCCAGCAGCTTTGGCAGGGTCGACTATGGCTACACCTTC
TRBJ1-6 | - | TRBV11-2 | TRBD1 | CASTPGQFNSPLHF | TGTGCCAGCACCCCGGGACAGTTTAATTCACCCCTCCACTTT
TRBJ2-3 | - | TRBV16 | - | CASSQSPEGTSTDTQYF | TGTGCCAGCAGCCAATCACCGGAAGGAACTAGCACAGATACGCAGTATTTT
TRBJ1-3 | - | TRBV5-1 | TRBD1 | CASSPTGESSGNTIYF | TGCGCCAGCAGCCCGACAGGGGAAAGCTCTGGAAACACCATATATTTT
TRBJ2-7 | - | TRBV5-5 | TRBD1 | CASSLTGTAPQYF | TGTGCCAGCAGCCTTACCGGGACAGCCCCACAGTACTTC
TRBJ1-1 | - | TRBV5-1 | - | CASSLDLNTEAFF | TGCGCCAGCAGCTTGGATCTGAACACTGAAGCTTTCTTT
TRBJ2-1 | - | TRBV29-1 | - | CSVRRDNNEQFF | TGCAGCGTTAGGAGGGACAACAATGAGCAGTTCTTC
TRBJ2-3 | - | TRBV2 | - | CASRAGATDTQYF | TGTGCCAGCAGGGCGGGGGCCACAGATACGCAGTATTTT
TRBJ2-1 | - | TRBV5-1 | - | CASSPALAPSSYNEQFF | TGCGCCAGCAGTCCCGCTTTGGCGCCGAGCTCCTACAATGAGCAGTTCTTC
TRBJ1-1 | - | TRBV28 | - | CASSLWGSGETEAFF | TGTGCCAGCAGTTTATGGGGCTCGGGGGAGACTGAAGCTTTCTTT
TRBJ2-5 | - | TRBV15 | - | CATRKLETQYF | TGTGCCACCAGGAAACTGGAGACCCAGTACTTC
TRBJ2-3 | - | TRBV7-9 | TRBD2 | CASSPRGDGTDTQYF | TGTGCCAGCAGCCCTCGGGGGGATGGCACAGATACGCAGTATTTT
TRBJ1-1 | - | TRBV11-2 | - | CASSSVGGAVGPEAFF | TGTGCCAGCAGCTCGGTGGGGGGCGCGGTTGGCCCTGAAGCTTTCTTT
TRBJ2-3 | - | TRBV18 | TRBD2 | CASRTTSGYTDTQYF | TGTGCCAGCCGCACGACTAGCGGCTACACAGATACGCAGTATTTT